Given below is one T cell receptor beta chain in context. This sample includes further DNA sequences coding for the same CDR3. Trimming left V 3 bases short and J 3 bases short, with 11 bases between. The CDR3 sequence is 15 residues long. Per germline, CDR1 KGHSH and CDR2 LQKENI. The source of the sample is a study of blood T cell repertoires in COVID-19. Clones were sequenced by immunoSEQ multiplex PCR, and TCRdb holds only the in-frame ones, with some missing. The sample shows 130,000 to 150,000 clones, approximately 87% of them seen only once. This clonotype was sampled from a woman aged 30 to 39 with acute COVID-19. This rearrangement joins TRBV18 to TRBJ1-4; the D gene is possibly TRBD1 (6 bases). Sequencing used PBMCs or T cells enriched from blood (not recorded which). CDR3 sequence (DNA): TGTGCCAGCTCACCGACAGGACTGGCTAATGAAAAACTGTTTTTT. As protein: CASSPTGLANEKLFF.